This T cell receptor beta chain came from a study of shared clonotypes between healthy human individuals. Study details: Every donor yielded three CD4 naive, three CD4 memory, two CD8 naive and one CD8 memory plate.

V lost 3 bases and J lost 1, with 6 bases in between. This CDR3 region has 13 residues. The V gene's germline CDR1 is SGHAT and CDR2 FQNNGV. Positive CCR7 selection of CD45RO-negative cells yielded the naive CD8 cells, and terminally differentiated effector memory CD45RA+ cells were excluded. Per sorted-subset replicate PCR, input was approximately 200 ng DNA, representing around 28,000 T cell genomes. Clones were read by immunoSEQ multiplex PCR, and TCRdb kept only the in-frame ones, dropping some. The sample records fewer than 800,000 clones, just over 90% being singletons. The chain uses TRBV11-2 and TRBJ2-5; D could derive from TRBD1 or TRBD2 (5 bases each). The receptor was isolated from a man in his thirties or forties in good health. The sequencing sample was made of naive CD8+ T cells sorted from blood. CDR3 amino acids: CASSLGTQETQYF. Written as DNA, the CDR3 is TGTGCCAGCAGCTTGGGGACCCAAGAGACCCAGTACTTC.